These 31 T cell receptor beta chains came from one sample sequenced in a study of cytomegalovirus exposure and HLA in healthy donors. Researchers ran the PCR with 60 Vbeta and 13 Jbeta primers. The table came from immunoSEQ multiplex PCR; TCRdb's copy has only in-frame clones and leaves some out. The sample has 75,000 to 100,000 clones, roughly 79% seen once. Sequences were obtained from PBMCs. The receptor source for this set is a young man in good health and CMV-seronegative.

The chain combines TRBV2 with TRBJ1-1; D is perhaps TRBD1 (6 bases). CDR1 is SNHLY and CDR2 is FYNNEI in the germline V gene. V gave up 8 bases and J gave up 7 bases, with 20 bases separating them. The CDR3 is made up of 14 amino acids. For the CDR3, the DNA is TGTGCCAGCCGCGGCGACAGGAGACGGTATGAAGCTTTCTTT. Residues: CASRGDRRRYEAFF.

The rearrangement uses TRBV5-6 and TRBJ2-7, with D possibly TRBD1 on 6 matching bases. V gave up 0 bases and J gave up 2 bases, with 9 bases separating them. The CDR3 length is 14 residues. The V gene's germline CDR1 is SGHDT and CDR2 YYEEEE. For the CDR3, the DNA is TGTGCCAGCAGCTTGGCGGACAGTACCTACGAGCAGTACGTC. Protein product: CASSLADSTYEQYV.

The CDR3 bases are TGTGCCAGCTCACGACAGGGGAACTCTGGAAACACCATATATTTT. This translates into CASSRQGNSGNTIYF. The chain links TRBV18 to TRBJ1-3, with 8 positions matching TRBD1. Per the germline V gene, CDR1 is KGHSH and CDR2 is LQKENI. The CDR3 covers 15 residues. Unmatched junction bases numbered 2, after V lost 4 bases and J lost 0 bases.

CDR3 in amino acids: CASNFGGSGDEQFF. For the CDR3, the DNA is TGTGCCAGTAATTTCGGGGGTTCTGGGGATGAGCAGTTCTTC. The J gene is TRBJ2-1, the V gene TRBV19, with D possibly being TRBD2 (6 bases). Germline lookup yields CDR1 LNHDA and CDR2 SQIVND (reference sequence). The CDR3 loop spans 14 amino acids. V lost 7 bases and J lost 8, with 18 bases in between. Looking up the rest from reference TRBV19 and TRBJ2-1 gives the full variable domain: DGGITQSPKYLFRKEGQNVTLSCEQNLNHDAMYWYRQDPGQGLRLIYYSQIVNDFQKGDIAEGYSVSREKKESFPLTVTSAQKNPTAFYLCASNFGGSGDEQFFGPGTRLTVL.

This chain uses TRBV25-1 with TRBJ1-6; 10 bases align to TRBD1. The CDR3 spans 17 residues. The germline CDR1 and CDR2 sequences are MGHDK and SYGVNS. V lost 1 base and J lost 10; bases outside the gene matches: 10. The CDR3 DNA is TGTGCCAGCAGTGAATTAGCCCTCGGGACAGGGGACTCACCCCTCCACTTT. Translating it yields CASSELALGTGDSPLHF.

The chain carries TRBV4-1 and TRBJ2-5; 10 positions agree with TRBD2. Germline V lookup: CDR1 MGHRA, CDR2 YSYEKL. The CDR3 sequence is 18 residues long. With V trimmed by 0 bases and J by 2 bases, 9 bases remained unmatched. The DNA of the CDR3 is TGCGCCAGCAGCCAAGAGAGCCTAGCGGGAGTAGATCAAGAGACCCAGTACTTC. Encoded protein: CASSQESLAGVDQETQYF.

The chain recombines TRBV10-3 with TRBJ1-2; D is undetermined. The CDR3 has 13 residues. Trimming pared 5 bases from V and 6 bases from J, leaving 13 bases between. Germline assignment: CDR1 ENHRY and CDR2 SYGVKD. CDR3 nucleotide sequence: TGTGCCATCAGTTCAGGTTCAATCGATGGCTACACCTTC. Amino acid sequence: CAISSGSIDGYTF.

This clone was seen only once. The chain uses TRBV9 and TRBJ2-2; 7 bases agree with TRBD2. J gave up 1 base and V 7 bases, and 1 base lay outside the gene matches. The CDR3 is 13 amino acids. Looked up from germline, CDR1 is SGDLS and CDR2 is YYNGEE. CDR3 bases: TGTGCCAGCCGGGAGGTGAACACCGGGGAGCTGTTTTTT. Amino acid sequence: CASREVNTGELFF.

The chain links TRBV4-3 to TRBJ1-6; weak D call: TRBD1 (6 bases). V lost 0 bases to trimming and J lost 0 bases, with 12 bases between them. Germline lookup yields CDR1 LGHNA and CDR2 YSLEER. The CDR3 loop spans 18 amino acids. CDR3 sequence reads: CASSQDPGASSYNSPLHF. The CDR3 coding sequence is TGCGCCAGCAGCCAAGATCCAGGGGCGAGCTCCTATAATTCACCCCTCCACTTT.

There are a few counts of this clone. The chain's CDR3 is CASNPRGSNQPQHF. The CDR3 nucleotides read TGTGCCAGCAACCCCCGGGGTTCTAATCAGCCCCAGCATTTT. V is TRBV6-5 and J is TRBJ1-5, with no clear D. Per germline, CDR1 MNHEY and CDR2 SVGAGI. This CDR3 contains 14 residues. V dropped 7 bases and J dropped 4 bases, with 14 bases sitting between them.

This chain links TRBV6-1 with TRBJ1-2; no reliable D call. Germline V CDR1 and CDR2: MNHNS, SASEGT. The V gene lost 6 bases and the J gene lost 4 bases, with 15 bases spanning the gap. The CDR3 contains 14 residues. CDR3 sequence reads: CASRSGGSGYGYTF. For the CDR3, the DNA is TGTGCCAGCAGGTCTGGCGGGTCGGGCTATGGCTACACCTTC.

The CDR3 nucleotides are TGCGCCAGCAGGAGACTAGCGGGAACGCAAGAGACCCAGTACTTC. It specifies CASRRLAGTQETQYF. J is TRBJ2-5 and V is TRBV4-1, with 11 bases lining up with TRBD2. V trimming: 6 bases; J trimming: 2 bases; junction bases outside the gene matches: 5. CDR3 length: 15 amino acids. Germline V gene sequence: CDR1 MGHRA, CDR2 YSYEKL.

This clone was counted between two and nine times. The chain joins TRBV2 to TRBJ1-1; no reliable D call. The germline V gene encodes CDR1 SNHLY and CDR2 FYNNEI. Deletions cut 4 bases from V and 3 bases from J, with 12 bases between. The CDR3 covers 14 residues. Here the CDR3 DNA reads TGTGCCAGCAGTGGGGGAGGAACTCACACTGAAGCTTTCTTT. It yields the protein CASSGGGTHTEAFF.

This sequence joins TRBV7-9 and TRBJ1-2; 10 bases map to TRBD1. Germline values: CDR1 SEHNR, CDR2 FQNEAQ (reference sequence). V was clipped by 5 bases and J by 6 bases; unmatched bases: 12. The CDR3 has 16 residues. The CDR3 region has the DNA TGTGCCAGCAGCCCCGGGATCCGGGACAGGGGTGATGGCTACACCTTC. Translation: CASSPGIRDRGDGYTF.

The rearrangement joins TRBV5-1 to TRBJ2-1; TRBD2 matches 16 bases. V trimming: 4 bases; J trimming: 5 bases; junction bases outside the gene matches: 3. CDR3 length: 16 residues. Germline CDR1 SGHRS, CDR2 YFSETQ. CDR3 sequence reads: CASSTGLAGGHNEQFF. Written as DNA, the CDR3 is TGCGCCAGCAGCACGGGACTAGCGGGAGGGCACAATGAGCAGTTCTTC.

This clone was seen only a few times. V gene TRBV5-6 combines with J gene TRBJ1-2; D is unresolved. The CDR3 consists of 13 residues. Germline CDR1 SGHDT, CDR2 YYEEEE. Trimming left V 0 bases short and J 4 bases short, with 7 bases between. CDR3 DNA sequence: TGTGCCAGCAGCTTGGGTCGAGGCTATGGCTACACCTTC. As protein: CASSLGRGYGYTF. Looking up the rest from reference TRBV5-6 and TRBJ1-2 gives the full variable domain: DAGVTQSPTHLIKTRGQQVTLRCSPKSGHDTVSWYQQALGQGPQFIFQYYEEEERQRGNFPDRFSGHQFPNYSSELNVNALLLGDSALYLCASSLGRGYGYTFGSGTRLTVV.

The chain's CDR3 is CASSVVGGRVYNEQFF. CDR3 DNA: TGTGCCAGCAGCGTAGTCGGCGGGAGGGTCTACAATGAGCAGTTCTTC. The chain couples TRBV9 to TRBJ2-1, with 9 bases lining up with TRBD2. Germline trimming cut 0 bases from V and 3 bases from J; bases unmatched to any gene: 4. From germline, CDR1 is SGDLS and CDR2 YYNGEE. The length of the CDR3 is 16 residues.

This chain connects TRBV27 to TRBJ1-4; D not resolved. CDR1 is MNHEY, CDR2 SMNVEV, per germline (reference sequence). This CDR3 spans 14 amino acids. V was pared by 5 bases and J by 8 bases, with 15 bases between. This CDR3 reads CASSRPAPGEKLFF. Here the CDR3 DNA reads TGTGCCAGCAGTCGACCGGCCCCGGGGGAAAAACTGTTTTTT. The full variable domain, in which reference TRBV27 and TRBJ1-4 provide the parts outside the CDR3, is EAQVTQNPRYLITVTGKKLTVTCSQNMNHEYMSWYRQDPGLGLRQIYYSMNVEVTDKGDVPEGYKVSRKEKRNFPLILESPSPNQTSLYFCASSRPAPGEKLFFGSGTQLSVL.

This clone has just one count. This chain links TRBV6-5 with TRBJ1-4; no reliable D call. V lost 6 bases, J lost 10 bases, and 21 bases lay in between. The CDR3 has 15 residues. CDR1 is MNHEY, CDR2 SVGAGI, per germline. As DNA, the CDR3 is TGTGCCAGCAGCCCCTCCGGGATACCGGGAGGAAAACTGTTTTTT. Translation: CASSPSGIPGGKLFF.

The V call is TRBV5-4, the J call TRBJ2-1; 12 nucleotides agree with TRBD2. The germline V gene encodes CDR1 SGHNT and CDR2 YYREEE (reference sequence). Trimming took 4 bases from V and 5 from J; bases not matched to a gene: 7. The CDR3 has 16 amino acids. CDR3 region: CASSLPTSGGHNEQFF. The CDR3 DNA reads as TGTGCCAGCAGCCTACCGACTAGCGGGGGACACAATGAGCAGTTCTTC.

Only a few counts were recorded for this clone. The chain couples TRBV11-2 to TRBJ2-1; TRBD2 aligns across 7 bases. V shed 0 bases, J shed 0 bases, and the junction held 2 bases outside the gene matches. The CDR3 consists of 16 residues. Per germline, CDR1 SGHAT and CDR2 FQNNGV. The CDR3 spells CASSLDPSGSYNEQFF. DNA for the CDR3: TGTGCCAGCAGCTTAGATCCTAGCGGCTCCTACAATGAGCAGTTCTTC.

The chain employs TRBV18 and TRBJ2-5; D not resolved. This CDR3 has 13 amino acids. The germline CDR1 and CDR2 sequences are KGHSH and LQKENI. V was cut by 0 bases and J by 4 bases, with 6 bases left in between. CDR3 DNA: TGTGCCAGCTCACCACCGCCGGGAGAGACCCAGTACTTC. This sequence encodes CASSPPPGETQYF.

V gene TRBV28 combines with J gene TRBJ2-3; 10 nucleotides line up with TRBD1. CDR3 length: 16 amino acids. V lost 6 bases to trimming and J lost 3 bases; unmatched junction nucleotides: 9. Germline V gives CDR1 MDHEN, CDR2 SYDVKM. The CDR3 DNA sequence: TGTGCCAGCAGCCAACCGGGACAGGGGAGGACAGATACGCAGTATTTT. Its protein product is CASSQPGQGRTDTQYF.

The CDR3 protein is CASSFSVGGSYEQYF. The CDR3 coding sequence is TGTGCCAGCAGTTTTAGTGTCGGGGGATCCTACGAGCAGTACTTC. The gene calls are TRBV27 and TRBJ2-7, with D possibly being TRBD2 (6 bases). Germline CDR1 is MNHEY and CDR2 is SMNVEV (reference sequence). With 3 bases removed from V and 1 base from J, the gap between germline ends came to 13 bases. The CDR3 contains 15 residues.

The rearrangement joins TRBV11-3 to TRBJ2-1; 8 bases match TRBD2. The germline gives CDR1 SGHNT, CDR2 YENEEA. This CDR3 is built from 16 residues. The V and J ends lost 5 bases and 5 bases, in that order; junction bases with no gene match: 11. CDR3 in amino acids: CASSPGLWREDNEQFF. CDR3 sequence (DNA): TGTGCCAGCAGCCCGGGACTATGGCGGGAGGACAATGAGCAGTTCTTC.

The chain combines TRBV6-5 with TRBJ1-1; the D is unclear. Per the germline V gene, CDR1 is MNHEY and CDR2 is SVGAGI. V gave up 7 bases and J gave up 1 base, with 7 bases separating them. The CDR3 consists of 12 residues. CDR3 nucleotide sequence: TGTGCCAGCACCAGACAGAACACTGAAGCTTTCTTT. Protein sequence: CASTRQNTEAFF.

This rearrangement joins TRBV6-5 to TRBJ2-7, with TRBD2 matching 13 bases. V dropped 4 bases and J dropped 7; count of bases not matched to a gene: 7. This CDR3 has 15 residues. From germline, CDR1 is MNHEY and CDR2 SVGAGI. The CDR3 coding sequence is TGTGCCAGCAGTTTGACGAGGACTAGCGGGGGAGAGCAGTACTTC. As protein: CASSLTRTSGGEQYF.

The chain recombines TRBV2 with TRBJ2-1; 7 positions agree with TRBD2. The length of the CDR3 is 15 residues. Germline assignment: CDR1 SNHLY and CDR2 FYNNEI. Germline trimming cut 4 bases from V and 7 bases from J; bases unmatched to any gene: 10. CDR3 sequence (DNA): TGTGCCAGCAGTGTTTCGAGGGAGGGAAAAAATGAGCAGTTCTTC. Translated, it gives CASSVSREGKNEQFF.

V gene TRBV5-1 combines with J gene TRBJ2-4, with D possibly TRBD2 on 5 matching bases. The germline CDR1 and CDR2 sequences are SGHRS and YFSETQ. The CDR3 consists of 15 residues. V lost 4 bases and J lost 0, with 11 bases in between. The CDR3 DNA is TGCGCCAGCAGCAGCGGACTGATAGCCAAAAACATTCAGTACTTC. Translation gives CASSSGLIAKNIQYF.

The V gene is TRBV4-2, the J gene TRBJ2-1, with D uncertain. The CDR3 loop spans 16 amino acids. The V gene's germline CDR1 is LGHNA and CDR2 YNFKEQ. Trimming removed 0 bases at V and 0 bases at J, with 9 bases between. The CDR3 loop reads CASSQDLRNSYNEQFF. Here the CDR3 DNA reads TGTGCCAGCAGCCAAGATCTCAGGAACTCCTACAATGAGCAGTTCTTC.

The rearrangement links TRBV5-5 to TRBJ2-1; 7 bases fit TRBD2. The CDR3 covers 16 residues. V was pared by 0 bases and J by 0 bases, with 3 bases of the junction left unmatched. Germline values: CDR1 SGHKS, CDR2 YYEKEE (reference sequence). CDR3 bases: TGTGCCAGCAGCTTGGTTGGCGGGAGCTCCTACAATGAGCAGTTCTTC. Amino acid sequence: CASSLVGGSSYNEQFF.